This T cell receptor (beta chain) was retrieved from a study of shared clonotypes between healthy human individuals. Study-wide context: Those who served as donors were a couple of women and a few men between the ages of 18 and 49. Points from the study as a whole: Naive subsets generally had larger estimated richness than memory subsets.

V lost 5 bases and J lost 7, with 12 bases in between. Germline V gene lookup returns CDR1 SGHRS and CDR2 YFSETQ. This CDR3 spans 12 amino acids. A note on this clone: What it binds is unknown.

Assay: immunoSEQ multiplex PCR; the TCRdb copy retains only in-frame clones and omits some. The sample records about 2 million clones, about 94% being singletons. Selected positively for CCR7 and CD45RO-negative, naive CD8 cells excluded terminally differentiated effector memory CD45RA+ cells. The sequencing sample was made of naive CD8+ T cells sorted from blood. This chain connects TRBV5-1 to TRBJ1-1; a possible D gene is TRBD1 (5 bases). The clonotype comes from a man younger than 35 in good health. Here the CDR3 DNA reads TGCGCCAGCAGACTCGACAGCTTTGAAGCTTTCTTT. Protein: CASRLDSFEAFF.